This is a list of T cell receptor beta chains from one sample in a study of OX40 agonist ivuxolimab in advanced cancers. Clones were read by immunoSEQ multiplex PCR, and TCRdb kept only the in-frame ones, dropping some. The sample holds under 20,000 clones, around 80% seen once. This specimen consisted of CD4+ or CD8+ T cells sorted from blood, obtained in a trial of the OX40 agonist ivuxolimab. These receptor sequences come from an adult with an advanced solid tumor such as melanoma, head and neck, liver or kidney cancer. The CDR3 runs from the conserved cysteine through the conserved F or W. The order of the fields is D gene, V gene, J gene, clone size, CDR3 protein, CDR3 DNA. The D gene is left open where the match is weak. For some rows the clone size is stated as once, few or many, or as a class when expanded; others skip it.

d_call: NA
v_call: TRBV27
j_call: TRBJ1-2
clone_size: NA
cdr3_aa: CASSFGGDGYGYTF
cdr3_nt: TGTGCCAGCAGTTTCGGGGGTGATGGCTATGGCTACACCTTC

d_call: TRBD1
v_call: TRBV9
j_call: TRBJ1-1
clone_size: NA
cdr3_aa: CASSARQGATEAFF
cdr3_nt: TGTGCCAGCAGCGCAAGACAGGGGGCCACTGAAGCTTTCTTT

d_call: NA
v_call: TRBV7-9
j_call: TRBJ1-6
clone_size: NA
cdr3_aa: CASSAVQGFSPLHF
cdr3_nt: TGTGCCAGCAGCGCTGTCCAGGGTTTCTCACCCCTCCACTTT

d_call: NA
v_call: TRBV6-5
j_call: TRBJ1-1
clone_size: NA
cdr3_aa: CASGPAYLNTEAFF
cdr3_nt: TGTGCCAGCGGACCTGCGTACCTGAACACTGAAGCTTTCTTT

d_call: NA
v_call: TRBV6-1
j_call: TRBJ2-3
clone_size: NA
cdr3_aa: CASSETNTDTQYF
cdr3_nt: TGTGCCAGCAGTGAGACAAACACAGATACGCAGTATTTT

d_call: NA
v_call: TRBV9
j_call: TRBJ2-3
clone_size: NA
cdr3_aa: CASSVDRSGSTDTQYF
cdr3_nt: TGTGCCAGCAGCGTAGATAGGAGCGGGAGCACAGATACGCAGTATTTT

d_call: TRBD1
v_call: TRBV7-2
j_call: TRBJ1-5
clone_size: NA
cdr3_aa: CASSMGQGVHPQHF
cdr3_nt: TGTGCCAGCAGCATGGGACAGGGAGTCCACCCCCAGCATTTT

d_call: NA
v_call: TRBV7-2
j_call: TRBJ2-7
clone_size: NA
cdr3_aa: CASSYYGGYEQYF
cdr3_nt: TGTGCCAGCAGCTACTACGGGGGCTACGAGCAGTACTTC

d_call: TRBD1
v_call: TRBV4-3
j_call: TRBJ1-6
clone_size: NA
cdr3_aa: CASSQDVRGHSPLHF
cdr3_nt: TGCGCCAGCAGCCAAGATGTGAGGGGGCATTCACCCCTCCACTTT

d_call: NA
v_call: TRBV9
j_call: TRBJ2-3
clone_size: NA
cdr3_aa: CASSVHHRSTDTQYF
cdr3_nt: TGTGCCAGCAGCGTCCACCACCGTAGCACAGATACGCAGTATTTT

d_call: NA
v_call: TRBV28
j_call: TRBJ1-5
clone_size: NA
cdr3_aa: CASRRFFRGLNQPQHF
cdr3_nt: TGTGCCAGCAGGCGGTTTTTCAGGGGACTCAATCAGCCCCAGCATTTT

d_call: NA
v_call: TRBV20-1
j_call: TRBJ2-7
clone_size: NA
cdr3_aa: CSALAGVGQYF
cdr3_nt: TGCAGTGCTCTAGCTGGTGTCGGGCAGTACTTC

d_call: TRBD1
v_call: TRBV5-6
j_call: TRBJ1-3
clone_size: NA
cdr3_aa: CASSLRQGTLSGNTIYF
cdr3_nt: TGTGCCAGCAGCTTGAGACAGGGGACCCTCTCTGGAAACACCATATATTTT

d_call: NA
v_call: TRBV9
j_call: TRBJ2-7
clone_size: NA
cdr3_aa: CASSGQAGESYEQYF
cdr3_nt: TGTGCCAGCAGCGGACAAGCGGGTGAATCCTACGAGCAGTACTTC

d_call: NA
v_call: TRBV16
j_call: TRBJ2-4
clone_size: NA
cdr3_aa: CASAGFSPGNIQYF
cdr3_nt: TGTGCCAGCGCCGGGTTCTCGCCGGGGAACATTCAGTACTTC

d_call: NA
v_call: TRBV19
j_call: TRBJ1-2
clone_size: NA
cdr3_aa: CASRLFGDTAPYGYTF
cdr3_nt: TGTGCCAGTAGGCTTTTTGGGGACACTGCACCTTATGGCTACACCTTC

d_call: TRBD2
v_call: TRBV9
j_call: TRBJ2-3
clone_size: NA
cdr3_aa: CASSTRAGGGTDTQYF
cdr3_nt: TGTGCCAGCAGCACTCGAGCGGGGGGTGGTACAGATACGCAGTATTTT

d_call: TRBD1
v_call: TRBV13
j_call: TRBJ2-5
clone_size: NA
cdr3_aa: CASSPRGRETQYF
cdr3_nt: TGTGCCAGCAGCCCCAGGGGGCGAGAGACCCAGTACTTC

d_call: NA
v_call: TRBV7-9
j_call: TRBJ2-1
clone_size: NA
cdr3_aa: CASSSESGPFFRDYNEQFF
cdr3_nt: TGTGCCAGCAGCTCGGAAAGCGGTCCGTTCTTCCGGGATTACAATGAGCAGTTCTTC

d_call: NA
v_call: TRBV4-3
j_call: TRBJ2-2
clone_size: NA
cdr3_aa: CASSQDSTGELFF
cdr3_nt: TGCGCCAGCAGCCAAGATAGCACCGGGGAGCTGTTTTTT

d_call: NA
v_call: TRBV7-3
j_call: TRBJ2-1
clone_size: few
cdr3_aa: CASSGPGRANEQFF
cdr3_nt: TGTGCCAGCAGCGGTCCCGGCAGGGCGAATGAGCAGTTCTTC

d_call: NA
v_call: TRBV7-9
j_call: TRBJ1-5
clone_size: many
cdr3_aa: CASSDSNQPQHF
cdr3_nt: TGTGCCAGCAGCGATAGCAATCAGCCCCAGCATTTT

d_call: NA
v_call: TRBV10-1
j_call: TRBJ2-3
clone_size: NA
cdr3_aa: CASSDWTASSTDTQYF
cdr3_nt: TGCGCCAGCAGTGACTGGACAGCCTCTAGCACAGATACGCAGTATTTT

d_call: NA
v_call: TRBV7-9
j_call: TRBJ2-7
clone_size: NA
cdr3_aa: CASTPSTHYEQYF
cdr3_nt: TGTGCCAGCACCCCGTCCACCCACTACGAGCAGTACTTC

d_call: NA
v_call: TRBV28
j_call: TRBJ2-1
clone_size: NA
cdr3_aa: CASSPPHLGSDEQFF
cdr3_nt: TGTGCCAGCAGTCCCCCCCACTTAGGGAGCGATGAGCAGTTCTTC

d_call: NA
v_call: TRBV6-5
j_call: TRBJ1-5
clone_size: NA
cdr3_aa: CASSYELGSQPQHF
cdr3_nt: TGTGCCAGCAGTTATGAACTGGGGTCGCAGCCCCAGCATTTT

d_call: TRBD1
v_call: TRBV10-1
j_call: TRBJ1-1
clone_size: few
cdr3_aa: CASREDRAGGNTEAFF
cdr3_nt: TGCGCCAGCAGGGAGGACAGGGCCGGGGGGAACACTGAAGCTTTCTTT

d_call: NA
v_call: TRBV7-2
j_call: TRBJ1-1
clone_size: NA
cdr3_aa: CASSPGGITEAFF
cdr3_nt: TGTGCCAGCAGTCCCGGTGGGATCACTGAAGCTTTCTTT

d_call: NA
v_call: TRBV5-6
j_call: TRBJ2-3
clone_size: NA
cdr3_aa: CASSPHLGYSTDTQYF
cdr3_nt: TGTGCCAGCAGCCCACATCTAGGATATAGCACAGATACGCAGTATTTT

d_call: NA
v_call: TRBV6-1
j_call: TRBJ1-6
clone_size: few
cdr3_aa: CASSDTGSGNSPLHF
cdr3_nt: TGTGCCAGCAGTGACACAGGGTCCGGTAATTCACCCCTCCACTTT

d_call: NA
v_call: TRBV9
j_call: TRBJ1-5
clone_size: NA
cdr3_aa: CASSVDPGENQPQHF
cdr3_nt: TGTGCCAGCAGCGTAGATCCGGGAGAGAATCAGCCCCAGCATTTT

d_call: NA
v_call: TRBV2
j_call: TRBJ2-1
clone_size: NA
cdr3_aa: CARRNEKAYNEQFF
cdr3_nt: TGTGCCCGGCGGAACGAGAAAGCCTACAATGAGCAGTTCTTC

d_call: TRBD1
v_call: TRBV14
j_call: TRBJ1-6
clone_size: NA
cdr3_aa: CASSWTGRAAPLHF
cdr3_nt: TGTGCCAGCAGCTGGACAGGGCGCGCGGCACCCCTCCACTTT

d_call: NA
v_call: TRBV4-3
j_call: TRBJ2-7
clone_size: NA
cdr3_aa: CASSPRRGYSYEQYF
cdr3_nt: TGCGCCAGCAGCCCCCGGAGAGGGTACTCCTACGAGCAGTACTTC

d_call: NA
v_call: TRBV19
j_call: TRBJ2-2
clone_size: NA
cdr3_aa: CASSMWRGKSAGELFF
cdr3_nt: TGTGCCAGTAGTATGTGGAGAGGGAAGTCAGCCGGGGAGCTGTTTTTT

d_call: NA
v_call: TRBV7-7
j_call: TRBJ2-1
clone_size: NA
cdr3_aa: CASSPVRGNEQFF
cdr3_nt: TGTGCTAGCAGCCCGGTCCGGGGGAATGAGCAGTTCTTC

d_call: NA
v_call: TRBV7-6
j_call: TRBJ2-6
clone_size: NA
cdr3_aa: CASSLGAGLGANVLTF
cdr3_nt: TGTGCCAGCAGCCTAGGGGCAGGGCTTGGGGCCAACGTCCTGACTTTC

d_call: NA
v_call: TRBV6-1
j_call: TRBJ2-7
clone_size: once
cdr3_aa: CASREWDGFSYEQYF
cdr3_nt: TGTGCCAGCAGGGAATGGGACGGCTTCTCCTACGAGCAGTACTTC

d_call: TRBD1
v_call: TRBV25-1
j_call: TRBJ1-2
clone_size: NA
cdr3_aa: CASSLGQASPNYGYTF
cdr3_nt: TGTGCCAGCAGCTTGGGACAGGCCTCGCCTAACTATGGCTACACCTTC

d_call: TRBD2
v_call: TRBV9
j_call: TRBJ2-1
clone_size: NA
cdr3_aa: CASSVERDFYNEQFF
cdr3_nt: TGTGCCAGCAGCGTAGAGCGGGACTTCTACAATGAGCAGTTCTTC

d_call: NA
v_call: TRBV2
j_call: TRBJ2-7
clone_size: NA
cdr3_aa: CASRPTGEQYF
cdr3_nt: TGTGCCAGCAGGCCCACCGGCGAGCAGTACTTC